The sequence of this T cell receptor (beta chain) was determined in a study of CD8 T cells in Susac syndrome (dated by TCRdb to between 2019 and 2020). About the investigation overall: Whether CD8+ T cell activation and differentiation in Susac syndrome was antigen driven was tested using repertoire sequencing. Results the study describes overall, beyond this receptor: The number of individuals in the TCR sequencing and HLA analysis was acknowledged as relatively small.

Peripheral blood CD8+ and CD4+ T cells from healthy donors, Susac syndrome patients and multiple sclerosis patients were profiled by high-throughput TCR beta sequencing. Multiple sclerosis controls were treatment-naive patients with stable or active relapsing-remitting disease fulfilling revised McDonald criteria. Bulk CD8+ and CD4+ T cells were purified by magnetic negative isolation, whereas CD8+ TEMRA cells were enriched by FACS. Blood was collected in EDTA tubes and processed within 24 hours, with PBMCs isolated through density gradient centrifugation. PBMCs intended for TCR sequencing were cryopreserved in liquid nitrogen and were subsequently thawed in a 37 degrees C water bath. The sorted or isolated CD4+, CD8+ and CD8+ TEMRA cells had a purity of 90% or higher. Trimming takes 0 bases off V and 3 bases off J; junction bases not matched to a gene: 2. Via the germline V gene (reference sequence), CDR1 is DFQATT and CDR2 SNEGSKA. The CDR3 starts with the cysteine, ends with the phenylalanine, and has 15 residues. Just CDR3 DNA is preserved here, 45 bases in frame from base 1.

In the case of this clonotype: Which antigen it targets is not known. Base qualities are not provided; no much larger clone lies one nucleotide away.

RNA was extracted using the RNeasy kit, and about 0.45 to 1 microgram was reverse transcribed with random hexamers. The immunoSEQ multiplex PCR assay, covering 54 Vbeta and 13 Jbeta segments, was used to amplify TCR beta CDR3 regions. To correct PCR amplification bias, a synthetic template baseline was used for both primer optimization and computational correction. As for the authors' bioinformatics: Reads were assigned to V, D and J genes according to IMGT and analyzed in immunoSEQ Analyzer, with only productive sequences retained. Clonality was calculated as one minus the Shannon entropy normalized by log2 of the number of productive unique sequences. Public and private clones were assessed among the 100 most prevalent clones of each patient and control. Clones were defined as Susac-specific if absent from the healthy and MS cohorts, from approximately 1,100 published viral clones and from other ImmuneACCESS disease sequences. The public reads were reprocessed in TCRdb via fastp at Q25 and MiXCR, keeping in-frame beta chains. Merged by CDR3 protein, the rows form single entries marked with the most common genes and DNA. Here the V and J calls rest on TCRdb's processing, not on the authors' analysis. This sample is represented by approximately 270,000 distinct CDR3 sequences; around 93% of them were singletons. Approximately 0.07% of the sample goes to the ten largest clones.

The chain uses TRBV20-1 and TRBJ2-5; TRBD2 aligns with 12 central bases. Source material: CD4+ T cells from PBMCs. This clonotype originated in a human donor with multiple sclerosis. The bases are TGCAGTGCTAGAGAAGGACTAGCGGGGAAAGAGACCCAGTACTTC. Translated, it gives CSAREGLAGKETQYF.